This T cell receptor gamma chain derives from a study of gamma-delta T cells after stem cell transplantation. V was pared by 4 bases and J by 5 bases, with 2 bases of the junction left unmatched. The CDR3 is made up of 15 amino acids. Germline CDR1 reads GITISATS; CDR2 reads ISYDGTV (reference sequence). This clone is labeled as medium-sized. A much larger clone sits a single nucleotide away, making a read error possible. Additional DNA sequences in this sample encode the identical CDR3. TCRdb re-processed the RT-PCR reads via CATT. This sample has roughly 1,800 gamma-chain clones, with roughly 3% found just once.

The chain joins TRGV9 to TRGJP. The source of this sequence is a human donor. It is not recorded whose cells these are; they may come from a transplant donor. Sequenced sample: gamma-delta T cells. The CDR3 is CALWDKELGKKIKVF. The CDR3 coding sequence is TGTGCCTTGTGGGATAAAGAGTTGGGCAAAAAAATCAAGGTATTT.